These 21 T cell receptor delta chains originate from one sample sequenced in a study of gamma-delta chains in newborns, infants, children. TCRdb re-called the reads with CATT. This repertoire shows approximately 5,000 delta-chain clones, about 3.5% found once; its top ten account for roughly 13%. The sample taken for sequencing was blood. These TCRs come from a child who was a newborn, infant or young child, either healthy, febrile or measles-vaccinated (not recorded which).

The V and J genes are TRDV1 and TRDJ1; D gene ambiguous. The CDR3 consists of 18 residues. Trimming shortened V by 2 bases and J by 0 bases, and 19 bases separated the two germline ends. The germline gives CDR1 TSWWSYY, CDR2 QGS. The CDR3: CALGEFWNRPQYTDKLIF. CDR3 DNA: TGTGCTCTTGGGGAATTCTGGAACCGTCCCCAGTACACCGATAAACTCATCTTT.

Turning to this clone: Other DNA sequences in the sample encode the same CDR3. As DNA, the CDR3 is TGTGCCTGTGACACGGGATACTCTAGCTCCTGGGACACCCGACAGATGTTTTTC. Its protein product is CACDTGYSSSWDTRQMFF. The chain is built from TRDV2 and TRDJ3, with TRDD3 identical over 7 bases. Germline trimming cut 1 base from V and 0 bases from J; bases unmatched to any gene: 5. The CDR3 runs to 18 residues. Germline CDR1 and CDR2: GEAIGNYY and EKD.

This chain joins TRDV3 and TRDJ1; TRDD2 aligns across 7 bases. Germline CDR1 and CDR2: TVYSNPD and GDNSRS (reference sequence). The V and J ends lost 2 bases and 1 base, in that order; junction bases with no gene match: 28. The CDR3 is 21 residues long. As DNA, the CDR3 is TGTGCCTTTGGGGTCTTCCTATCTTTAGTAGCACAAACTGATATCACCGATAAACTCATCTTT. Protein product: CAFGVFLSLVAQTDITDKLIF.

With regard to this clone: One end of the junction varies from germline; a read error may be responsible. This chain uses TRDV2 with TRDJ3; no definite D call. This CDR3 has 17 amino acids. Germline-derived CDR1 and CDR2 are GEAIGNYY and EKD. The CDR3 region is CASDSILSSWDTRQMFF. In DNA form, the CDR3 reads TGTGCCAGTGACTCGATTCTGAGCTCCTGGGACACCCGACAGATGTTTTTC.

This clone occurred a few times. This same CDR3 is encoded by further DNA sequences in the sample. CDR3 protein: CACDALLGDTSSWDTRQMFF. The CDR3 bases are TGTGCCTGTGACGCTTTACTGGGGGATACGTCCTCCTGGGACACCCGACAGATGTTTTTC. V and J are TRDV2 and TRDJ3; 13 bases fit TRDD3. J was trimmed by 0 bases and V by 3 bases; bases with no gene match: 7. CDR1 and CDR2 (germline): GEAIGNYY, EKD. This CDR3 spans 20 amino acids.

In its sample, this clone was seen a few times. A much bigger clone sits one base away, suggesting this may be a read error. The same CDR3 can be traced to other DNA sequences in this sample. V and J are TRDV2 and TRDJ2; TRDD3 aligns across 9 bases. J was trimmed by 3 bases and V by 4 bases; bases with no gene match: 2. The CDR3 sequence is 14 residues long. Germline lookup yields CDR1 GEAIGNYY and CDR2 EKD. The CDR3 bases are TGTGCCTGTGATTACTGGGGGATGACAGCACAACTCTTCTTT. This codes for CACDYWGMTAQLFF.

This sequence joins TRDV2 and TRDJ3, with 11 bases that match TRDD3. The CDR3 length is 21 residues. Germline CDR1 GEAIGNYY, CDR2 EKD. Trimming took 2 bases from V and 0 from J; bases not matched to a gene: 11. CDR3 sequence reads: CACDILGDIMGSSWDTRQMFF. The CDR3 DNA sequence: TGTGCCTGTGACATACTGGGGGATATCATGGGGAGCTCCTGGGACACCCGACAGATGTTTTTC.

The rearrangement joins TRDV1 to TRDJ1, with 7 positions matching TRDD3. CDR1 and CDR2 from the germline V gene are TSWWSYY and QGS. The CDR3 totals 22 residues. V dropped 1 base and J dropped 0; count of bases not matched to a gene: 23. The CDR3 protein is CALGERQRTGDAPFLYTDKLIF. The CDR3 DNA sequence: TGTGCTCTTGGGGAACGTCAACGTACTGGGGATGCTCCCTTCTTGTACACCGATAAACTCATCTTT.

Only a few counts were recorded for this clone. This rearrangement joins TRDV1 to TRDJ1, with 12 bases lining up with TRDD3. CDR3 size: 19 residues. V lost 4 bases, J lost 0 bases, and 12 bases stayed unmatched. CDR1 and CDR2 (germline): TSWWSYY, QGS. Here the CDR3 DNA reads TGTGCTCTTGGGGTTACACTTCGTACTGGGGGATACAACACCGATAAACTCATCTTT. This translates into CALGVTLRTGGYNTDKLIF.

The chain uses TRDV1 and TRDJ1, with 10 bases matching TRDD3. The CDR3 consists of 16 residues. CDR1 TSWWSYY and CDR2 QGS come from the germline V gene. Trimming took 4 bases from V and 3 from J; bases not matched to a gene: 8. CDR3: CALGGTDWGIPDKLIF. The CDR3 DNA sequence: TGTGCTCTTGGGGGAACGGACTGGGGGATCCCCGATAAACTCATCTTT.

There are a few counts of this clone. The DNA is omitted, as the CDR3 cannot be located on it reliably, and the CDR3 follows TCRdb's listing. The CDR3 sequence: CSVLLCSKRALPVDKLIF. J is TRDJ1 and V is TRAV29/DV5; TRDD3 reflects the table's D call only, with no check against the DNA. From germline, CDR1 is NSMFDY and CDR2 ISSIKDK. The CDR3 spans 18 amino acids, including both terminal residues.

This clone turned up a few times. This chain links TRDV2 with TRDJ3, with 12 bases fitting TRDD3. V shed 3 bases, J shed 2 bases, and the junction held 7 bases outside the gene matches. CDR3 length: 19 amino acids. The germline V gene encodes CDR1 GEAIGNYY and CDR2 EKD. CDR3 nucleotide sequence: TGTGCCTGTGACGCCGCCCCTGGGGGATACGCCTGGGACACCCGACAGATGTTTTTC. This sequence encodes CACDAAPGGYAWDTRQMFF.

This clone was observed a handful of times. CDR3 sequence: CALGELIPYWGITPVTDKLIF. The CDR3 DNA follows: TGTGCTCTTGGGGAACTTATTCCGTACTGGGGGATAACCCCCGTCACCGATAAACTCATCTTT. V usage is TRDV1 and J usage is TRDJ1; TRDD3 aligns across 11 bases. J lost 1 base, V lost 0 bases, and 16 bases had no gene match. Germline assignment: CDR1 TSWWSYY and CDR2 QGS. The CDR3 is 21 residues long.

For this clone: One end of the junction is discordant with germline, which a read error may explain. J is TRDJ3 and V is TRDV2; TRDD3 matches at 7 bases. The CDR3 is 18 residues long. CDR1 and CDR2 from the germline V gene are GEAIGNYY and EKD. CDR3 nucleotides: TGTGCCTGTGACACCTGGGACCTGGGGGCCTGGGACGCCCGACAGATGTTTTTC. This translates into CACDTWDLGAWDARQMFF.

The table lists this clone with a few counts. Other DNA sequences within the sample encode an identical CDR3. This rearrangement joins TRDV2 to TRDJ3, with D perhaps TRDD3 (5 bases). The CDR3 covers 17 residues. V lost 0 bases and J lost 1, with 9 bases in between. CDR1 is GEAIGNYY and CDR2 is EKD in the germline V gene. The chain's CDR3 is CACDTWGPSWDTRQMFF. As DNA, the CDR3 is TGTGCCTGTGACACCTGGGGCCCTTCCTGGGACACCCGACAGATGTTTTTC.

The CDR3 spells CAFRGPGSRATDKLIF. The CDR3 bases are TGTGCCTTTCGGGGCCCCGGGAGCCGAGCCACCGATAAACTCATCTTT. This chain joins TRDV3 and TRDJ1; D is unresolved. This CDR3 contains 16 residues. Germline V gene data show CDR1 as TVYSNPD and CDR2 as GDNSRS (reference sequence). Trimming stripped 2 bases from V and 1 base from J, with 20 bases between.

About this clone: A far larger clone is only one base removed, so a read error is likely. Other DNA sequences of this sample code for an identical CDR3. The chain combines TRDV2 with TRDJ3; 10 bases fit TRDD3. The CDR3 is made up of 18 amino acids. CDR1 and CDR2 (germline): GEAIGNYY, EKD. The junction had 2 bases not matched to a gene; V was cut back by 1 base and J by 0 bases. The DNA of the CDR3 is TGTGCCTGTGACACAGCTGGGGGATACTCCTGGGACACCCGACAGATGTTTTTC. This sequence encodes CACDTAGGYSWDTRQMFF.

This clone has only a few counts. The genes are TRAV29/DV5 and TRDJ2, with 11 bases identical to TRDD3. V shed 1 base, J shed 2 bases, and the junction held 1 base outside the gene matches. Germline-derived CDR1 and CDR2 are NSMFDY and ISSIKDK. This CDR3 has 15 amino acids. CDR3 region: CAASYWGILTAQLFF. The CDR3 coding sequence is TGTGCAGCAAGCTACTGGGGGATATTGACAGCACAACTCTTCTTT.

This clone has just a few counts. CDR3: CAFTAESSALVGISSTDKLIF. As DNA, the CDR3 is TGTGCCTTTACCGCCGAAAGTTCCGCCCTGGTGGGGATAAGCTCCACCGATAAACTCATCTTT. This chain uses TRDV3 with TRDJ1, with 7 bases fitting TRDD3. Germline V gives CDR1 TVYSNPD, CDR2 GDNSRS (reference sequence). Unmatched junction bases numbered 27, after V lost 1 base and J lost 1 base. The CDR3 runs to 21 residues.

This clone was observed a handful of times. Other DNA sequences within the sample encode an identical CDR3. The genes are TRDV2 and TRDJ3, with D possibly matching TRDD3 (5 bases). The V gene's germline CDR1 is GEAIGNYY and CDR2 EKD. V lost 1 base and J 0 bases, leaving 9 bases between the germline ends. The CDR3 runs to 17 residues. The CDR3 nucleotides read TGTGCCTGTGACACGACGGGGGGCTCCTGGGACACCCGACAGATGTTTTTC. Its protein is CACDTTGGSWDTRQMFF.

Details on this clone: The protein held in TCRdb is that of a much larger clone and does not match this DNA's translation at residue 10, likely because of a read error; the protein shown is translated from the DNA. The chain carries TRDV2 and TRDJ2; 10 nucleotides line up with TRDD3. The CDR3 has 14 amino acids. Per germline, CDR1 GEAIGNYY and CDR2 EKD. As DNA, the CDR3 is TGTGCCTGTGACACCGTGGGGGATACAGTACAACTCTTCTTT. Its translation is CACDTVGDTVQLFF.